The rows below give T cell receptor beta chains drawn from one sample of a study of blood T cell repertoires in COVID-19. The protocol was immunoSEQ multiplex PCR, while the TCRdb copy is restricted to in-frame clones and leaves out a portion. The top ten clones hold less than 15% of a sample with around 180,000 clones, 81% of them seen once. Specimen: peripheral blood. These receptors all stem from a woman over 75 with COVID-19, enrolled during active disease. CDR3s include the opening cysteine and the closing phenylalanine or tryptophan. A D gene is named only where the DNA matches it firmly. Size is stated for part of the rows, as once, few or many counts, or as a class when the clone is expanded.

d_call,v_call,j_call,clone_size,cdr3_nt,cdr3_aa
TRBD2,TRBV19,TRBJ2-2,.,TGTGCCAGTAGTATAGTAGGCGGGAGAAACACCGGGGAGCTGTTTTTT,CASSIVGGRNTGELFF
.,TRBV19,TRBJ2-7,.,TGTGCCAGTTCCTTTGGACACCTCTACGAGCAGTACTTC,CASSFGHLYEQYF
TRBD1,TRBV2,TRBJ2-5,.,TGTGCCAGCAGCGATCGGACAGGGGGCGGGGTTGAGACCCAGTACTTC,CASSDRTGGGVETQYF
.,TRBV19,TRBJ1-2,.,TGTGCCAGTAGTACCCAGCGAGAAGAGGGGGTGAGGTATGGCTACACCTTC,CASSTQREEGVRYGYTF
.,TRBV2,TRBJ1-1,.,TGTGCCAGCAGTCCCGCCGCGTCACCTGAAGCTTTCTTT,CASSPAASPEAFF
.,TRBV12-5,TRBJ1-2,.,TGTGCTAGTGGTTTGTCGCGGGGGGATACGACGAGAGGCTACACCTTC,CASGLSRGDTTRGYTF
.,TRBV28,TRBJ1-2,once,TGTGCCAGCAGTACGGGACTCTATGGCTACACCTTC,CASSTGLYGYTF
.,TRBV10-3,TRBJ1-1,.,TGTGCCATCAGTGAGTCGAGGGACACTGAAGCTTTCTTT,CAISESRDTEAFF
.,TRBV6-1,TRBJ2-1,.,TGTGCCAGCCGGGACTTCGGTTTGGATGAGCAGTTCTTC,CASRDFGLDEQFF
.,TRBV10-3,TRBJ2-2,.,TGTGCCATCAGTGTCGGGGTCGCCGGGGAGCTGTTTTTT,CAISVGVAGELFF
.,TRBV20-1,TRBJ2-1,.,TGCAGTGCTAGAAGGAGGGATGAGCAGTTCTTC,CSARRRDEQFF
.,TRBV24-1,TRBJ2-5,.,TGTGCCACCAGCACGGACTCGACGAAGGAGACCCAGTACTTC,CATSTDSTKETQYF
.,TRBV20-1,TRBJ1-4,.,TGCAGTGCTAGTGGGCGGCTTAATGAAAAACTGTTTTTT,CSASGRLNEKLFF
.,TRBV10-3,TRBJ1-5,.,TGTGCCATCAGAACAGGGATTAGTCAGCCCCAGCATTTT,CAIRTGISQPQHF
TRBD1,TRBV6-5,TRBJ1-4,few,TGTGCCAGCAGGGGGAACAGGGGATCTCTTGAAAAACTGTTTTTT,CASRGNRGSLEKLFF
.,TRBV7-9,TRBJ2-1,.,TGTGCCAGCAGCTTAGAGTGGGGGGACCACAATGAGCAGTTCTTC,CASSLEWGDHNEQFF
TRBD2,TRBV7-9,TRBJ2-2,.,TGTGCCAGCACCGCAAGCGGGAGACCCGGGGAGCTGTTTTTT,CASTASGRPGELFF
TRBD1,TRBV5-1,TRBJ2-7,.,TGCGCCAGCAGCTTGGCCAATTCGGGACAGGGTCAAGCCTACGAGCAGTACTTC,CASSLANSGQGQAYEQYF
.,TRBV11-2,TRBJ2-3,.,TGTGCCAGCAGCCCCGGTAGCACAGATACGCAGTATTTT,CASSPGSTDTQYF
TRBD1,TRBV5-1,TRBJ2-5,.,TGCGCCAGCAGCTTCATGGACAGGGTCGAGACCCAGTACTTC,CASSFMDRVETQYF
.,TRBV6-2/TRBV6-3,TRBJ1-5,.,TGTGCCAGCAGTTACTCCCAGTGGAGAGGGCCCCAGCATTTT,CASSYSQWRGPQHF
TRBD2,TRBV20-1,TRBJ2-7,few,TGCAGTGCTAGTGGGCGGGAGGGTTACGAGCAGTACTTC,CSASGREGYEQYF
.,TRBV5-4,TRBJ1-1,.,TGTGCCAGCAGCTCGGACAGTAACACTGAAGCTTTCTTT,CASSSDSNTEAFF
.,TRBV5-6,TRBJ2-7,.,TGTGCCAGCAGCTTCGAAAGGGACATTAGAACCTACGAGCAGTACTTC,CASSFERDIRTYEQYF
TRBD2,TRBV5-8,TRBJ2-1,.,TGTGCCAGCAGCTTGACTTGGGCTAGCGGGTCCTACAGCTCCTACAATGAGCAGTTCTTC,CASSLTWASGSYSSYNEQFF
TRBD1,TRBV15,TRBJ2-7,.,TGTGCCACCAGCAGAGATCTTGCGACAGGGGGCTCCGAGCAGTACTTC,CATSRDLATGGSEQYF
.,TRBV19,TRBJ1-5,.,TGTGCCAGTAGTGCGGGACGGAGCAATCAGCCCCAGCATTTT,CASSAGRSNQPQHF
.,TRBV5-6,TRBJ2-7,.,TGTGCCAGCAGCTTGAGGAGCAGGGGCGAGCAGTACTTC,CASSLRSRGEQYF
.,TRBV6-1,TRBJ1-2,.,TGTGCCAGCAGTGACAGGGGCGTACCTAACTATGGCTACACCTTC,CASSDRGVPNYGYTF
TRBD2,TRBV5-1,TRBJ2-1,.,TGCGCCAGCAGCTCACTAGCGTTGCGCTCCTACAATGAGCAGTTCTTC,CASSSLALRSYNEQFF
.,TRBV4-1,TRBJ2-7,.,TGCGCCAGCAGTAAAGTCATCAGCTACGAGCAGTACTTC,CASSKVISYEQYF
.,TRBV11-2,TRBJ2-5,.,TGTGCCAGCAGTATAAGACAGGGAGGTCAAGAGACCCAGTACTTC,CASSIRQGGQETQYF
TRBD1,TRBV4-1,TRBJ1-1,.,TGCGCCAGCAGCCAGACAGGGAAGATCGCTGAAGCTTTCTTT,CASSQTGKIAEAFF
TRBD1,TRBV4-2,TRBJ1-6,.,TGTGCCAGCAGCCGTAATCGAAGGGGCTTGACAGGGGATGTGGCCCTCCACTTT,CASSRNRRGLTGDVALHF
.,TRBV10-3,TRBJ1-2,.,TGTGCCATCAGTGAGTCCGTGTATGGCTACACCTTC,CAISESVYGYTF
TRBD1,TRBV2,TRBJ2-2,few,TGTGCCAGCAGTGAAGGGGACAGGTTCGGGTCCTTCGGGGAGCTGTTTTTT,CASSEGDRFGSFGELFF
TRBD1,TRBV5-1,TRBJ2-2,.,TGCGCCAGCAGAGGGACAGGGAGAACCGGGGAGCTGTTTTTT,CASRGTGRTGELFF
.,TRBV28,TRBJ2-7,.,TGTGCCAGCAGTTTATTACCAGGGTCTCTTCTCACCTACGAGCAGTACTTC,CASSLLPGSLLTYEQYF
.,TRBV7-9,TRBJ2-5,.,TGTGCCAGCAGCCGGAGCCCCGAGACCCAGTACTTC,CASSRSPETQYF
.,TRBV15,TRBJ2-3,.,TGTGCCACCACGCCCGGGACAAGGAGTGCAGATACGCAGTATTTT,CATTPGTRSADTQYF
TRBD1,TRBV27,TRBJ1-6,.,TGTGCCAGCGGTTCACCTGGACAGGGTCCAACCCCCCTCCACTTT,CASGSPGQGPTPLHF